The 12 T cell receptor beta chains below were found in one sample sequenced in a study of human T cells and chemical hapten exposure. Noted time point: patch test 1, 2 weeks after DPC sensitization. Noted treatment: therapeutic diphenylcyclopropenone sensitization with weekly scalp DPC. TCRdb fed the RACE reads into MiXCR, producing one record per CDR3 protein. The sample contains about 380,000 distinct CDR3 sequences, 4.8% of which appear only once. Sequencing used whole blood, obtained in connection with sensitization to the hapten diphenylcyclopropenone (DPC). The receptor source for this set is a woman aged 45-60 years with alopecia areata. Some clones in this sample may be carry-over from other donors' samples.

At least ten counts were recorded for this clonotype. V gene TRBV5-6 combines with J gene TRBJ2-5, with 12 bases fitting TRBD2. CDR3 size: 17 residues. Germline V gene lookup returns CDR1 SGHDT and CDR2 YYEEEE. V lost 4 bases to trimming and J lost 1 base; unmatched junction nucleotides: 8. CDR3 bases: TGTGCCAGCAGCCACAAGGGACTAGCGGGCCGCCAAGAGACCCAGTACTTC. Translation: CASSHKGLAGRQETQYF.

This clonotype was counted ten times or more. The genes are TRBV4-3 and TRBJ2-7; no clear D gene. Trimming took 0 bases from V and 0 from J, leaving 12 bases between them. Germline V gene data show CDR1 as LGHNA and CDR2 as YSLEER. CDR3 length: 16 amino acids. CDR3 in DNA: TGCGCCAGCAGCCAAGATCTGGGTCCAAGCTCCTACGAGCAGTACTTC. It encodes CASSQDLGPSSYEQYF.

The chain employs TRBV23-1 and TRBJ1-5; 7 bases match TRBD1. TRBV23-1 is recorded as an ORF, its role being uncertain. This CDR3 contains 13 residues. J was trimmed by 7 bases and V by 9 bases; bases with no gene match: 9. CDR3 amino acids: CARVTGVKQPQHF. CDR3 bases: TGCGCCAGAGTTACAGGGGTGAAACAGCCCCAGCATTTT.

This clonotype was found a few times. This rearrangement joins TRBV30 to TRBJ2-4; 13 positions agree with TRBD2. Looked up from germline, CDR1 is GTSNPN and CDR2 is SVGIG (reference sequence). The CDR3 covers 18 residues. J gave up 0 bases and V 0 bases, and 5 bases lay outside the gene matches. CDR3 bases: TGTGCCTGGAGTGTACGGACTAGCGGGGGTCTAGCCAAAAACATTCAGTACTTC. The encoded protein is CAWSVRTSGGLAKNIQYF.

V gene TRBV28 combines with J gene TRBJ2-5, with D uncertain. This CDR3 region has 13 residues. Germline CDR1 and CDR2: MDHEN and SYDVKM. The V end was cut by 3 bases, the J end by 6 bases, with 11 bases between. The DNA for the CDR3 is TGTGCCAGCAGTTTTCGTGGTAGAAAGACCCAGTACTTC. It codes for CASSFRGRKTQYF.

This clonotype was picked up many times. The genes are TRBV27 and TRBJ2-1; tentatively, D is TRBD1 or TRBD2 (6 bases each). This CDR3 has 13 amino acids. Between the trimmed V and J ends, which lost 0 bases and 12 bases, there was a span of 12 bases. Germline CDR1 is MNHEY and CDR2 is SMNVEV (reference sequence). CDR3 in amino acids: CASSLSAGHGQFF. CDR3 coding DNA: TGTGCCAGCAGTTTATCGGCGGGACATGGGCAGTTCTTC.

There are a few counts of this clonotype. Written as DNA, the CDR3 is TGTGCCATCAGTGAGTCGACTTCGCGGTCTGCCGGAAACACCATATATTTT. It specifies CAISESTSRSAGNTIYF. The rearrangement joins TRBV10-3 to TRBJ1-3; no definite D call. There are 17 residues in the CDR3. V lost 0 bases to trimming and J lost 4 bases, with 16 bases between them. Germline V lookup: CDR1 ENHRY, CDR2 SYGVKD.

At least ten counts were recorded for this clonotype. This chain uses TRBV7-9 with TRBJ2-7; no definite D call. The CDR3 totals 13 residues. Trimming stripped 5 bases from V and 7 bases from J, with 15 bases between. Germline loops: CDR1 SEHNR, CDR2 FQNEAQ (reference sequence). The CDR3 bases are TGTGCCAGCAGCGTAACTACGGCCCCGGAGCAGTACTTC. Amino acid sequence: CASSVTTAPEQYF.

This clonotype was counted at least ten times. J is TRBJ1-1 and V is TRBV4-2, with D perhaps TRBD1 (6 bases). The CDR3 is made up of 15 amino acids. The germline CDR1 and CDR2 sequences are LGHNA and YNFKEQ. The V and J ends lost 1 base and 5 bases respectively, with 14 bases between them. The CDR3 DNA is TGTGCCAGCAGCCAAGGGGCATGGGGGGCGACTGAAGCTTTCTTT. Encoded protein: CASSQGAWGATEAFF.

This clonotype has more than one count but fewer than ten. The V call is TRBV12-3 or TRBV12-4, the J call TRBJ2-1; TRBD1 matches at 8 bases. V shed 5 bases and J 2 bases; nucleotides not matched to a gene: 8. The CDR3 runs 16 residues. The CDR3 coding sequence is TGTGCCAGCAGTCCGCCGGGACAGGCCCCCTACAATGAGCAGTTCTTC. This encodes CASSPPGQAPYNEQFF.

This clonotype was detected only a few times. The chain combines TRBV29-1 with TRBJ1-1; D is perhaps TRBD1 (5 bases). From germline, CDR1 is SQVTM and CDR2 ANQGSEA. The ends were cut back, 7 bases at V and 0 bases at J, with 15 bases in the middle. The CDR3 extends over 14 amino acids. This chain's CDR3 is CSADSLKMNTEAFF. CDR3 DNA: TGCAGCGCCGACAGTCTAAAAATGAACACTGAAGCTTTCTTT.

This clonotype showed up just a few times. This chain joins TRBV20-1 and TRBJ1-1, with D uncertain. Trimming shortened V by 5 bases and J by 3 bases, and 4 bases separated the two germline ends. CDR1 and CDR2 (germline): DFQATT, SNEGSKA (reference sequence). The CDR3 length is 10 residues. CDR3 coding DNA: TGCAGTGCTTTTCACACTGAAGCTTTCTTT. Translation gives CSAFHTEAFF.